A selection of T cell receptor beta chains follows, all from one sample in a study of cytomegalovirus exposure and HLA in healthy donors. Produced via immunoSEQ multiplex PCR; TCRdb's table is partial and in-frame only. Among 150,000 to 200,000 clones listed, roughly 85% were seen once. Sequenced: PBMCs. The origin of the receptors is a man between 18 and 35 years old in good health and CMV-seropositive. CDR3s include the opening cysteine and the closing phenylalanine or tryptophan. The D gene is left open where the match is weak. Size is stated for part of the rows, as once, few or many counts, or as a class when the clone is expanded.

CDR3 length: 14; clone size: -; V gene: TRBV6-1; D gene: TRBD2; J gene: TRBJ2-3; CDR3 DNA: TGTGCCAGCAAGGGACTAGCGGGGACAGATACGCAGTATTTT; CDR3 protein: CASKGLAGTDTQYF
CDR3 length: 15; clone size: -; V gene: TRBV5-4; D gene: TRBD1; J gene: TRBJ1-2; CDR3 DNA: TGTGCCAGCAGCCTGGACTATGGACAGGGCCATGGCTACACCTTC; CDR3 protein: CASSLDYGQGHGYTF
CDR3 length: 14; clone size: -; V gene: TRBV2; D gene: -; J gene: TRBJ1-5; CDR3 DNA: TGTGCCAGCAGTGAAAAGAAGGGGAACATCCCCCAGCATTTT; CDR3 protein: CASSEKKGNIPQHF
CDR3 length: 14; clone size: -; V gene: TRBV13; D gene: TRBD2; J gene: TRBJ2-4; CDR3 DNA: TGTGCCAGCAGCTCTAGCGGGGGGGTGAACAGTCAGTACTTC; CDR3 protein: CASSSSGGVNSQYF
CDR3 length: 13; clone size: -; V gene: TRBV29-1; D gene: TRBD1; J gene: TRBJ2-7; CDR3 DNA: TGCAGCGCAGGGGACAGGGCCCCCTACGAGCAGTACTTC; CDR3 protein: CSAGDRAPYEQYF
CDR3 length: 15; clone size: once; V gene: TRBV7-9; D gene: TRBD1; J gene: TRBJ1-1; CDR3 DNA: TGTGCCAGCAGCCCATCGGGACAGGGGGCTTTAGAAGCTTTCTTT; CDR3 protein: CASSPSGQGALEAFF
CDR3 length: 14; clone size: -; V gene: TRBV7-2; D gene: -; J gene: TRBJ2-1; CDR3 DNA: TGTGCCAGCAGCTTAGACGGGGGAGGCAATGAGCAGTTCTTC; CDR3 protein: CASSLDGGGNEQFF
CDR3 length: 16; clone size: -; V gene: TRBV6-5; D gene: TRBD2; J gene: TRBJ2-4; CDR3 DNA: TGTGCCAGCAGTTACGGACTAGCGGGAGCCAAAAACAGTCAGTACTTC; CDR3 protein: CASSYGLAGAKNSQYF
CDR3 length: 13; clone size: -; V gene: TRBV30; D gene: TRBD1; J gene: TRBJ1-5; CDR3 DNA: TGTGCCTGGGGACAGGGGGAATCGCAGCCCCAGCATTTT; CDR3 protein: CAWGQGESQPQHF
CDR3 length: 15; clone size: -; V gene: TRBV4-3; D gene: TRBD1; J gene: TRBJ1-2; CDR3 DNA: TGCGCCAGCAGCCAAGGGGGGACAGGAGCTCATGGCTACACCTTC; CDR3 protein: CASSQGGTGAHGYTF
CDR3 length: 14; clone size: -; V gene: TRBV9; D gene: -; J gene: TRBJ2-7; CDR3 DNA: TGTGCCAGCAGCGTGGTCGACTCTTCCTACGAGCAGTACTTC; CDR3 protein: CASSVVDSSYEQYF
CDR3 length: 15; clone size: -; V gene: TRBV7-3; D gene: TRBD2; J gene: TRBJ2-1; CDR3 DNA: TGTGCCAGCAGCTTCGGACTAGCGGGGGAAAATGAGCAGTTCTTC; CDR3 protein: CASSFGLAGENEQFF
CDR3 length: 15; clone size: -; V gene: TRBV6-1; D gene: TRBD1; J gene: TRBJ2-7; CDR3 DNA: TGTGCCAGCAGTCGGGACAGGAACCCCTCCTACGAGCAGTACTTC; CDR3 protein: CASSRDRNPSYEQYF
CDR3 length: 15; clone size: once; V gene: TRBV6-5; D gene: -; J gene: TRBJ1-2; CDR3 DNA: TGTGCCAGCAGCTACACTACCTCCGGGATCTATGGCTACACCTTC; CDR3 protein: CASSYTTSGIYGYTF
CDR3 length: 15; clone size: -; V gene: TRBV5-1; D gene: -; J gene: TRBJ1-3; CDR3 DNA: TGCGCCAGCAGCCCGGACACCTTCTCTGGAAACACCATATATTTT; CDR3 protein: CASSPDTFSGNTIYF
CDR3 length: 16; clone size: -; V gene: TRBV7-9; D gene: -; J gene: TRBJ1-2; CDR3 DNA: TGTGCCAGCAGCTTAGGATCGTCGGGGGCTAACTATGGCTACACCTTC; CDR3 protein: CASSLGSSGANYGYTF
CDR3 length: 14; clone size: -; V gene: TRBV2; D gene: TRBD1; J gene: TRBJ1-5; CDR3 DNA: TGTGCCAGCAGTGAAAGGACAGGCTGGCAGCCCCAGCATTTT; CDR3 protein: CASSERTGWQPQHF
CDR3 length: 14; clone size: -; V gene: TRBV10-3; D gene: -; J gene: TRBJ1-1; CDR3 DNA: TGTGCCATCAGTGACAGGTCGTCGAACACTGAAGCTTTCTTT; CDR3 protein: CAISDRSSNTEAFF
CDR3 length: 14; clone size: -; V gene: TRBV6-1; D gene: -; J gene: TRBJ1-3; CDR3 DNA: TGTGCCAGCAGTGAACTCCGGGCTGGAAACACCATATATTTT; CDR3 protein: CASSELRAGNTIYF
CDR3 length: 16; clone size: -; V gene: TRBV9; D gene: -; J gene: TRBJ1-2; CDR3 DNA: TGTGCCAGCAGCGTAGGCGACAGTAGCGGTACCCGGGGCTACACCTTC; CDR3 protein: CASSVGDSSGTRGYTF
CDR3 length: 16; clone size: -; V gene: TRBV19; D gene: TRBD1; J gene: TRBJ1-6; CDR3 DNA: TGTGCCAGTAGTATAGGATTAGGGACAGTTAATTCACCCCTCCACTTT; CDR3 protein: CASSIGLGTVNSPLHF
CDR3 length: 14; clone size: -; V gene: TRBV19; D gene: -; J gene: TRBJ1-5; CDR3 DNA: TGTGCCAGTAGGGACTTCTATAGCAATCAGCCCCAGCATTTT; CDR3 protein: CASRDFYSNQPQHF
CDR3 length: 14; clone size: -; V gene: TRBV9; D gene: TRBD1; J gene: TRBJ1-2; CDR3 DNA: TGTGCCAGCAGCGTAGATGACAGGGGAGGAAGCTACACCTTC; CDR3 protein: CASSVDDRGGSYTF
CDR3 length: 14; clone size: -; V gene: TRBV11-2; D gene: TRBD1; J gene: TRBJ1-5; CDR3 DNA: TGTGCCAGCAGCGTGACAGGGTTCAATCAGCCCCAGCATTTT; CDR3 protein: CASSVTGFNQPQHF
CDR3 length: 15; clone size: -; V gene: TRBV5-5; D gene: TRBD1; J gene: TRBJ2-7; CDR3 DNA: TGTGCCAGCAGCTTGCCCCGGACAGGGGGCGACGAGCAGTACTTC; CDR3 protein: CASSLPRTGGDEQYF
CDR3 length: 16; clone size: -; V gene: TRBV19; D gene: -; J gene: TRBJ1-5; CDR3 DNA: TGTGCCAGTAGTATTCTGCGAGGACAGACCAATCAGCCCCAGCATTTT; CDR3 protein: CASSILRGQTNQPQHF
CDR3 length: 16; clone size: -; V gene: TRBV6-1; D gene: TRBD1; J gene: TRBJ1-4; CDR3 DNA: TGTGCCAGCAGTGAAGAGACGGGGGCAGGGGGAGAAAAACTGTTTTTT; CDR3 protein: CASSEETGAGGEKLFF
CDR3 length: 14; clone size: -; V gene: TRBV5-1; D gene: TRBD1; J gene: TRBJ2-7; CDR3 DNA: TGCGCCAGCAGCTTAGGACAGGGCATCGACGAGCAGTACTTC; CDR3 protein: CASSLGQGIDEQYF
CDR3 length: 13; clone size: -; V gene: TRBV30; D gene: -; J gene: TRBJ1-1; CDR3 DNA: TGTGCCTGGAGGCCTACAGGGAACACTGAAGCTTTCTTT; CDR3 protein: CAWRPTGNTEAFF
CDR3 length: 14; clone size: -; V gene: TRBV7-2; D gene: -; J gene: TRBJ1-2; CDR3 DNA: TGTGCCAGCAGCCCACTCCGGGGAGACTATGGCTACACCTTC; CDR3 protein: CASSPLRGDYGYTF
CDR3 length: 14; clone size: -; V gene: TRBV6-1; D gene: -; J gene: TRBJ1-4; CDR3 DNA: TGTGCCAGCAGGGATCGAGACAGGCCCGAAAAACTGTTTTTT; CDR3 protein: CASRDRDRPEKLFF
CDR3 length: 14; clone size: -; V gene: TRBV19; D gene: TRBD1; J gene: TRBJ2-7; CDR3 DNA: TGTGCCAGTAGTAGTTCCGGGACAGGGAACGAGCAGTACTTC; CDR3 protein: CASSSSGTGNEQYF
CDR3 length: 16; clone size: -; V gene: TRBV5-5; D gene: TRBD1; J gene: TRBJ1-2; CDR3 DNA: TGTGCCAGCAGGTGGCCCAAACAGGGGGTGGACTATGGCTACACCTTC; CDR3 protein: CASRWPKQGVDYGYTF
CDR3 length: 15; clone size: -; V gene: TRBV9; D gene: -; J gene: TRBJ1-4; CDR3 DNA: TGTGCCAGCAGCGTAGATGGGAGCGTGAGTGAAAAACTGTTTTTT; CDR3 protein: CASSVDGSVSEKLFF
CDR3 length: 13; clone size: -; V gene: TRBV7-8; D gene: -; J gene: TRBJ2-7; CDR3 DNA: TGTGCCAGCAGCTCGGGTAGCCTCGGTGAGCAGTACTTC; CDR3 protein: CASSSGSLGEQYF